The source of this TCR beta chain is a study of blood T cell repertoires in COVID-19 (dated by TCRdb to about 2020). A note on the overall study: Collaborator samples came from the United States, Italy and Spain and covered acute and convalescent phases of COVID-19. Samples were obtained from the ongoing ImmuneRACE study (first 160 participants) and from about 1,300 subjects provided by 6 global collaborators. Where available, HLA class I and class II types were taken from metadata supplied by the sample provider and were not determined by assay-based typing. Deeply sampled blood TCRbeta repertoires from subjects exposed to, actively infected with, or recovered from COVID-19 were included in the dataset. Sample metadata almost always included a de-identified subject ID, COVID-19 status, age in years and sex. The repertoires were released in a freely available public database meant as a resource for research on the immune response to SARS-CoV-2. The prospective study material was composed of cDNA or gDNA derived from T cells, B-cell-depleted T cells, or PBMCs. Broader findings and caveats from the paper: The amount of clinical and demographic metadata varied by source and participant and was provided uncurated.

TCRbeta CDR3 regions were amplified from genomic DNA by means of the immunoSEQ Assay, a bias-controlled multiplex PCR. For the original study's pipeline: Within the assay, amplification of reference gene primers was used to estimate how many nucleated cells each sample contained. To quantify the absolute abundance of each unique TCRbeta CDR3 rearrangement, sequence reads were collapsed and filtered. For each sample, productive Simpson clonality was calculated by taking the square root of Simpson's diversity index across productive rearrangements. TCRdb limited this immuneACCESS table to in-frame rearrangements with V and J called. A share of clones is missing; checked studies link under half to unresolved V genes, and the rest is unexplained. Clone size and V and J calls were adopted from that table, with D and trimming inferred from the DNA. The sample records roughly 76,000 clones, about nine tenths of which are singletons. The ten largest clones capture about a tenth of the sample.

Of note for this clone: Its antigen is still unknown. Base-call qualities are not available, and no considerably larger clone is one nucleotide away.

The collaborating institutions used their own protocols to collect whole blood in K2EDTA tubes. Collaborator samples were shipped for TCRbeta analysis as frozen whole blood, isolated PBMCs, or DNA extracted from either sample type. Spanning cysteine to phenylalanine, the CDR3 consists of 16 amino acids. Just CDR3 DNA is preserved here, 48 bases in frame from base 1. Per the germline V gene, MDHEN is the CDR1 and SYDVKM is the CDR2. Unmatched junction bases come to 4, with V trimmed by 2 bases and J by 2 bases. The sequence came from a woman under 30 with acute or convalescent COVID-19. The rearranged chain carries TRBV28 and TRBJ2-1; 9 central bases correspond to TRBD2. Sequencing used peripheral blood. The CDR3 protein sequence reads: CASSLGRGGPYNEQFF. The nucleotide sequence reads as follows: TGTGCCAGCAGTTTAGGGCGGGGGGGGCCCTACAATGAGCAGTTCTTC.